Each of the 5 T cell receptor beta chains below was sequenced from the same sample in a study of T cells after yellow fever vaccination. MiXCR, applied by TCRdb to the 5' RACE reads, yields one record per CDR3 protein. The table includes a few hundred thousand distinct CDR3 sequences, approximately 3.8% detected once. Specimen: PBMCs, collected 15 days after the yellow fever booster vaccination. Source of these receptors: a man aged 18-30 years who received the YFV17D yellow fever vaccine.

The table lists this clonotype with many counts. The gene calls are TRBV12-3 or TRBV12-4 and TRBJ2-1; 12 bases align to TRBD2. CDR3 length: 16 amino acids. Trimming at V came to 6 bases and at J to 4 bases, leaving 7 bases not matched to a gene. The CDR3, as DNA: TGTGCCAGCAGACGGACTAGCGGGGCAACTTACAATGAGCAGTTCTTC. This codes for CASRRTSGATYNEQFF.

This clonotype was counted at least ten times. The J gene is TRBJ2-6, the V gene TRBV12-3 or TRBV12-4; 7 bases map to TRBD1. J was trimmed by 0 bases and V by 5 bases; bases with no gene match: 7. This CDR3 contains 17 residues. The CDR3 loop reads CASSNRGANSGANVLTF. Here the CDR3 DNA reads TGTGCCAGCAGTAACAGGGGTGCCAACTCTGGGGCCAACGTCCTGACTTTC.

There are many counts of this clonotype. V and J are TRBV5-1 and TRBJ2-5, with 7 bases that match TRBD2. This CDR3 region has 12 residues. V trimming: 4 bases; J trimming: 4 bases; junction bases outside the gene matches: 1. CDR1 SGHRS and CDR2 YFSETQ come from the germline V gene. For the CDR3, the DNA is TGCGCCAGCAGCAGGGAGGGAGAGACCCAGTACTTC. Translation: CASSREGETQYF.

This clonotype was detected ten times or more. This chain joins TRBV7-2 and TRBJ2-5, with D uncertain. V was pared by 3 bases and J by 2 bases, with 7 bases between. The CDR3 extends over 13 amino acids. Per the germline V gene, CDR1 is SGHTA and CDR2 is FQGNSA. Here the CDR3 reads CASSFTLQETQYF. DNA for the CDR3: TGTGCCAGCAGCTTCACTTTGCAAGAGACCCAGTACTTC.

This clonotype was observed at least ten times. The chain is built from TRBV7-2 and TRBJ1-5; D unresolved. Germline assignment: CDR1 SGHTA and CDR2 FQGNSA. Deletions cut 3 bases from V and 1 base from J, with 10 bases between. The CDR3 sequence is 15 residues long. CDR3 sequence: CASSFGLGSNQPQHF. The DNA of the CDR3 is TGTGCCAGCAGCTTCGGCTTGGGGAGCAATCAGCCCCAGCATTTT.